This T cell receptor (beta chain) came from a study of CD8+ T cells in alopecia areata. The CDR3 consists of 13 residues. CDR1 is SQVTM, CDR2 ANQGSEA, per germline. The V segment lost 6 bases and the J segment 6 bases; nucleotides outside the gene matches: 3. Extraction and reverse transcription of RNA yielded cDNA as the sequencing template. TCRdb's table, derived via immunoSEQ multiplex PCR, lists solely in-frame clones and lacks some. The data hold about 82,000 clones, with roughly 51% observed a single time. Collection of lesional scalp punch biopsies and peripheral blood was performed in alopecia areata patients.

The source material was NKG2D-high CD8+ T cells sorted from blood. This rearrangement joins TRBV29-1 to TRBJ2-7; 15 bases are shared with TRBD2. The sequence derives from a human donor with alopecia areata. CDR3 nucleotides: TGCAGCGTCTTGGGACTAGCGGGAGGCGAGCAGTACTTC. It is translated as CSVLGLAGGEQYF.